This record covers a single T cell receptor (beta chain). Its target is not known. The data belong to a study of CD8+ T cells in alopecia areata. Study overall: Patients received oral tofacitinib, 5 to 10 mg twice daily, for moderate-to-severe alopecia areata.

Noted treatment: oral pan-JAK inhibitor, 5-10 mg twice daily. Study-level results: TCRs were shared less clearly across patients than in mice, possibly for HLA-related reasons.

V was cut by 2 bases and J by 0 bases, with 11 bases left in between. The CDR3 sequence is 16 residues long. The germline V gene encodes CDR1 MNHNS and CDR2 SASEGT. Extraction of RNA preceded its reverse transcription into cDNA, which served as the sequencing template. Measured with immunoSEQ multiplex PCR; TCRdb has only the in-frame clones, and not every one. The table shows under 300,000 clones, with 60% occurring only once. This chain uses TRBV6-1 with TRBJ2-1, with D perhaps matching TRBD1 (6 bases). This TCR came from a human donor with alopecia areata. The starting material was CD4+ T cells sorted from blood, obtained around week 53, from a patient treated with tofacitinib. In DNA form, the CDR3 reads TGTGCCAGCAGTGAAAGTAGAGGGGGCTCCTACAATGAGCAGTTCTTC. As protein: CASSESRGGSYNEQFF.